A single sample gave rise to the 17 T cell receptor beta chains below, sequenced in a study of response to subunit inactivated influenza vaccine. A single record per CDR3 protein comes from TCRdb applying MiXCR to the RT-PCR reads. The data show 450,000 to 500,000 distinct CDR3 sequences, with roughly 11% seen just once and 9.5% to 15% held by the top ten. Specimen: PBMCs from blood, collected 40 to 50 days after vaccination. The receptors come from a man between 50 and 59 years old who received an inactivated influenza vaccine.

At least ten counts were recorded for this clonotype. The CDR3: CASSLRRESSYEQYF. CDR3 nucleotide sequence: TGTGCCAGCAGCTTACGAAGGGAGAGCTCCTACGAGCAGTACTTC. J is TRBJ2-7 and V is TRBV7-8; D might be TRBD2 (5 bases). The length of the CDR3 is 15 residues. Germline CDR1 reads SGHVS; CDR2 reads FQNEAQ. Trimming left V 2 bases short and J 0 bases short, with 11 bases between.

The chain carries TRBV12-3 or TRBV12-4 and TRBJ1-1; 7 bases map to TRBD1. CDR3 length equals 16 residues. The V gene end was trimmed by 4 bases and the J gene end by 3 bases; junction bases not matched to a gene: 11. For the CDR3, the DNA is TGTGCCAGCAGTTCTCCGAACAGGGGTGTATACACTGAAGCTTTCTTT. It translates to CASSSPNRGVYTEAFF.

This clonotype has a count of ten or more. The genes are TRBV29-1 and TRBJ2-3; no clear D. The CDR3 covers 13 residues. Trimming took off 3 bases at V and 2 bases at J, with 9 bases between the two ends. CDR1 SQVTM and CDR2 ANQGSEA come from the germline V gene. CDR3 residues: CSVDNSNTDTQYF. The CDR3, as DNA: TGCAGCGTTGATAACAGCAACACAGATACGCAGTATTTT.

The chain is built from TRBV2 and TRBJ1-2; 10 bases line up with TRBD1. This CDR3 is built from 15 residues. The junction had 7 bases not matched to a gene; V was cut back by 6 bases and J by 3 bases. Germline CDR1 SNHLY, CDR2 FYNNEI. The DNA for the CDR3 is TGTGCCAGCAGGCGACAGGGGGCGATCGACTATGGCTACACCTTC. This sequence encodes CASRRQGAIDYGYTF.

This clonotype was seen a handful of times. The genes are TRBV7-2 and TRBJ2-7; D may be TRBD1 (6 bases). V was trimmed by 1 base and J by 2 bases, leaving 18 bases between them. CDR1 and CDR2 from the germline V gene are SGHTA and FQGNSA. CDR3 length: 17 amino acids. The CDR3 DNA reads as TGTGCCAGCAGCTTAGTAGTCCGGACAGACGCGCCCTACGAGCAGTACTTC. Amino acids: CASSLVVRTDAPYEQYF.

V usage is TRBV4-2 and J usage is TRBJ2-7, with TRBD2 as a possible D gene (5 bases). V lost 4 bases to trimming and J lost 7 bases, with 20 bases between them. The germline gives CDR1 LGHNA, CDR2 YNFKEQ. The CDR3 length is 15 residues. The CDR3 DNA sequence: TGTGCCAGCAGCCGCCACCCGGACCCCAGAGGGGAGCAGTACTTC. This encodes CASSRHPDPRGEQYF.

In its sample, this clonotype was seen many times. This chain connects TRBV27 to TRBJ1-2; possible D gene TRBD1, 5 bases. The CDR3 loop spans 15 amino acids. Germline CDR1 MNHEY, CDR2 SMNVEV (reference sequence). The V end lost 5 bases, the J end lost 8 bases, and 21 bases lay between the germline ends. CDR3 protein: CASSPHGGAEMGYTF. The CDR3 DNA reads as TGTGCCAGCAGTCCCCATGGGGGAGCGGAAATGGGCTACACCTTC.

In its sample, this clonotype was seen a few times. The DNA of the CDR3 is TGTGCCACCAGTGAGGGACAGGTCAATCAGCCCCAGCATTTT. It codes for CATSEGQVNQPQHF. V gene TRBV24-1 combines with J gene TRBJ1-5; 8 nucleotides match TRBD1. The ends lost 4 bases at V and 3 bases at J; junction bases unmatched: 1. The germline V gene has CDR1 KGHDR and CDR2 SFDVKD. The CDR3 runs to 14 residues.

The rearrangement joins TRBV20-1 to TRBJ2-1; TRBD2 matches at 7 bases. V was clipped by 5 bases and J by 1 base; unmatched bases: 5. There are 14 residues in the CDR3. The V gene's germline CDR1 is DFQATT and CDR2 SNEGSKA (reference sequence). Here the CDR3 DNA reads TGCAGTGCTGCGGCGGGAGCTTCCTACAATGAGCAGTTCTTC. Its translation is CSAAAGASYNEQFF.

The J gene is TRBJ2-1, the V gene TRBV5-1; the match to TRBD2 covers 9 bases. Germline V CDR1 and CDR2: SGHRS, YFSETQ. Trimming cost V 0 bases and J 0 bases; bases outside gene matches: 7. The CDR3 covers 18 residues. This chain's CDR3 is CASSLGFLAGNSYNEQFF. In DNA, the CDR3 is TGCGCCAGCAGCTTGGGCTTTCTAGCGGGAAACTCCTACAATGAGCAGTTCTTC.

The chain links TRBV3-1 to TRBJ2-7; D is uncertain. Germline lookup yields CDR1 LGHDT and CDR2 YNNKEL (reference sequence). CDR3 length equals 11 residues. V shed 1 base and J shed 5 bases, with 3 bases lying between them. Here the CDR3 DNA reads TGTGCCAGCAGCCAAGCGCACGAGCAGTACTTC. Translation gives CASSQAHEQYF.

The chain recombines TRBV4-2 with TRBJ2-1; 10 bases agree with TRBD2. The V segment lost 1 base and the J segment 12 bases; nucleotides outside the gene matches: 9. CDR3 length equals 15 residues. Germline V gene lookup returns CDR1 LGHNA and CDR2 YNFKEQ. CDR3 protein: CASSQVPSGGRGQFF. CDR3 bases: TGTGCCAGCAGCCAAGTGCCTAGCGGGGGTAGGGGGCAGTTCTTC.

This clonotype occurred a few times. The V call is TRBV6-2 or TRBV6-3, the J call TRBJ2-7; a weak D match, TRBD1 (6 bases). The CDR3 has 14 amino acids. The germline V gene encodes CDR1 MNHEY and CDR2 SVGEGT. V gave up 6 bases and J gave up 2 bases, with 14 bases separating them. CDR3: CASSPGQIPYEQYF. CDR3 nucleotides: TGTGCCAGCAGCCCTGGACAGATTCCCTACGAGCAGTACTTC.

This clonotype appeared a few times. The J gene is TRBJ1-2, the V gene TRBV4-1, with TRBD1 as a possible D gene (5 bases). The length of the CDR3 is 14 residues. The V end was cut by 3 bases, the J end by 6 bases, with 14 bases between. Germline loops: CDR1 MGHRA, CDR2 YSYEKL. CDR3 coding DNA: TGCGCCAGCAGCCACTCAAGGGGCGGTAATGGCTACACCTTC. The encoded protein is CASSHSRGGNGYTF.

This clonotype was seen more than once but under ten times. The chain is built from TRBV18 and TRBJ1-2; D perhaps matches TRBD1 (5 bases). Trimming stripped 6 bases from V and 1 base from J, with 12 bases between. The CDR3 spans 14 residues. CDR1 and CDR2 (germline): KGHSH, LQKENI. The CDR3 nucleotides read TGTGCCAGCTCGAGGGGCGAGATTAACTATGGCTACACCTTC. Residues: CASSRGEINYGYTF.

This clonotype was counted between two and nine times. The CDR3 sequence: CASSPAGQKETQYF. The CDR3 DNA sequence: TGTGCCAGCAGTCCAGCCGGACAGAAAGAGACCCAGTACTTC. The gene calls are TRBV6-2 or TRBV6-3 and TRBJ2-5, with D perhaps matching TRBD1 (6 bases). From germline, CDR1 is MNHEY and CDR2 SVGEGT. The CDR3 loop spans 14 amino acids. Deletions cut 5 bases from V and 3 bases from J, with 13 bases between.

Many counts were recorded for this clonotype. The J gene is TRBJ2-2, the V gene TRBV4-2, with TRBD2 as a possible D gene (6 bases). The V gene's germline CDR1 is LGHNA and CDR2 YNFKEQ. This CDR3 has 17 residues. Trimming stripped 4 bases from V and 2 bases from J, with 17 bases between. The DNA of the CDR3 is TGTGCCAGCAGCCGACTTGGGACTCCCACCAACACCGGGGAGCTGTTTTTT. Translating gives CASSRLGTPTNTGELFF.